These T cell receptor beta chains were read from a single sample in a study of T cell responses to AZD1222 COVID-19 vaccine. Generated by immunoSEQ multiplex PCR, the TCRdb table keeps only in-frame clones and is missing some. Of fewer than 150,000 clones listed, around 90% are singletons. Specimen: peripheral blood, collected 28 days after the second AZD1222 dose. Receptors were obtained from an adult who received the AZD1222 COVID-19 vaccine. The CDR3 runs from the conserved cysteine through the conserved F or W. D genes are given only for firm matches. Not every row has a clone size; where given, it reads once, few, many or a size class.

CDR3aa: CATSDSQGNTGELFF
CDR3nt: TGTGCCACCAGTGATTCCCAGGGGAACACCGGGGAGCTGTTTTTT
abundance: .
v_gene: TRBV24-1
d_gene: .
j_gene: TRBJ2-2

CDR3aa: CASSSGRLINYGYTF
CDR3nt: TGCGCCAGCAGTTCGGGACGGCTTATTAACTATGGCTACACCTTC
abundance: .
v_gene: TRBV10-2
d_gene: .
j_gene: TRBJ1-2

CDR3aa: CASSSTSGVSYEQYF
CDR3nt: TGTGCCAGCAGTTCGACTAGCGGGGTCTCCTACGAGCAGTACTTC
abundance: .
v_gene: TRBV28
d_gene: TRBD2
j_gene: TRBJ2-7

CDR3aa: CASSQLRRGYEQYF
CDR3nt: TGTGCCAGCAGCCAATTGCGGCGTGGTTACGAGCAGTACTTC
abundance: .
v_gene: TRBV3-1/TRBV3-2
d_gene: .
j_gene: TRBJ2-7

CDR3aa: CASSSDRTRKETQYF
CDR3nt: TGTGCCAGCAGTTCGGACAGGACGCGGAAAGAGACCCAGTACTTC
abundance: .
v_gene: TRBV28
d_gene: TRBD1
j_gene: TRBJ2-5

CDR3aa: CASSQIRGLPLGEQFF
CDR3nt: TGTGCCAGCAGCCAAATTAGAGGGCTCCCCTTAGGTGAGCAGTTCTTC
abundance: .
v_gene: TRBV3-1/TRBV3-2
d_gene: .
j_gene: TRBJ2-1

CDR3aa: CASSAQGGETQYF
CDR3nt: TGTGCCAGTAGTGCCCAGGGAGGAGAGACCCAGTACTTC
abundance: .
v_gene: TRBV19
d_gene: .
j_gene: TRBJ2-5

CDR3aa: CASFPGQGHGELFF
CDR3nt: TGTGCCAGCTTTCCGGGACAGGGTCACGGGGAGCTGTTTTTT
abundance: .
v_gene: TRBV18
d_gene: TRBD1
j_gene: TRBJ2-2

CDR3aa: CASSLGQGGTQYF
CDR3nt: TGTGCCAGCAGCTTAGGACAGGGGGGGACCCAGTACTTC
abundance: .
v_gene: TRBV7-9
d_gene: TRBD1
j_gene: TRBJ2-5

CDR3aa: CASGTGELFF
CDR3nt: TGTGCCAGCGGCACCGGGGAGCTGTTTTTT
abundance: .
v_gene: TRBV3-1/TRBV3-2
d_gene: .
j_gene: TRBJ2-2

CDR3aa: CASSPRQGTNTEAFF
CDR3nt: TGTGCCAGTAGTCCGAGACAGGGGACGAACACTGAAGCTTTCTTT
abundance: .
v_gene: TRBV19
d_gene: TRBD1
j_gene: TRBJ1-1

CDR3aa: CASSPYTGDNTGELFF
CDR3nt: TGTGCCAGCTCACCATACACAGGGGATAACACCGGGGAGCTGTTTTTT
abundance: .
v_gene: TRBV18
d_gene: TRBD1
j_gene: TRBJ2-2

CDR3aa: CASSLTGSGYTF
CDR3nt: TGCGCCAGCAGCCTAACAGGGAGCGGCTACACCTTC
abundance: few
v_gene: TRBV4-3
d_gene: .
j_gene: TRBJ1-2

CDR3aa: CASSKGPNYNEQFF
CDR3nt: TGCGCCAGCAGCAAGGGACCGAACTACAATGAGCAGTTCTTC
abundance: .
v_gene: TRBV5-1
d_gene: .
j_gene: TRBJ2-1

CDR3aa: CASSLSRGYEQYF
CDR3nt: TGTGCCAGTAGCCTAAGTAGGGGCTACGAGCAGTACTTC
abundance: .
v_gene: TRBV19
d_gene: .
j_gene: TRBJ2-7

CDR3aa: CASTLGHVWGLTFF
CDR3nt: TGTGCCAGTACGTTGGGCCACGTCTGGGGGTTAACTTTCTTT
abundance: .
v_gene: TRBV19
d_gene: .
j_gene: TRBJ1-1

CDR3aa: CAWSRGRNTEAFF
CDR3nt: TGTGCCTGGAGTAGGGGGCGGAACACTGAAGCTTTCTTT
abundance: .
v_gene: TRBV30
d_gene: TRBD1
j_gene: TRBJ1-1

CDR3aa: CASSTGQSDTQYF
CDR3nt: TGTGCCAGCAGCACTGGACAGTCAGATACGCAGTATTTT
abundance: .
v_gene: TRBV7-8
d_gene: .
j_gene: TRBJ2-3

CDR3aa: CASRRTEEKLFF
CDR3nt: TGTGCCAGCAGAAGGACGGAGGAAAAACTGTTTTTT
abundance: .
v_gene: TRBV19
d_gene: .
j_gene: TRBJ1-4

CDR3aa: CASTLQGTTDTQYF
CDR3nt: TGTGCCAGTACCTTACAGGGGACCACAGATACGCAGTATTTT
abundance: .
v_gene: TRBV19
d_gene: TRBD1
j_gene: TRBJ2-3

CDR3aa: CASSQGPGLARDEQFF
CDR3nt: TGCGCCAGCAGCCAAGGTCCGGGACTAGCGCGGGATGAGCAGTTCTTC
abundance: .
v_gene: TRBV4-1
d_gene: TRBD2
j_gene: TRBJ2-1

CDR3aa: CASSLVLVSDTQYF
CDR3nt: TGCGCCAGCAGCTTGGTTTTAGTGTCAGATACGCAGTATTTT
abundance: .
v_gene: TRBV5-1
d_gene: .
j_gene: TRBJ2-3

CDR3aa: CASSPWDANSGNTIYF
CDR3nt: TGTGCCAGCAGCCCATGGGACGCGAACTCTGGAAACACCATATATTTT
abundance: .
v_gene: TRBV9
d_gene: .
j_gene: TRBJ1-3

CDR3aa: CASSDDGGPSEAFF
CDR3nt: TGTGCCAGCAGCGACGACGGCGGGCCGTCTGAAGCTTTCTTT
abundance: .
v_gene: TRBV7-9
d_gene: .
j_gene: TRBJ1-1

CDR3aa: CASSEKDLEEGTQYF
CDR3nt: TGCGCCAGCAGTGAAAAGGACCTCGAGGAAGGGACCCAGTACTTC
abundance: .
v_gene: TRBV10-2
d_gene: .
j_gene: TRBJ2-5

CDR3aa: CASSEEGGPTEQYF
CDR3nt: TGCGCCAGCAGTGAAGAGGGAGGGCCGACCGAGCAGTACTTC
abundance: .
v_gene: TRBV10-2
d_gene: TRBD2
j_gene: TRBJ2-7

CDR3aa: CASSPVGVGGEVQETQYF
CDR3nt: TGTGCCAGCAGTCCTGTCGGGGTGGGGGGGGAGGTCCAAGAGACCCAGTACTTC
abundance: .
v_gene: TRBV27
d_gene: TRBD2
j_gene: TRBJ2-5

CDR3aa: CSARGDSRDSPLHF
CDR3nt: TGCAGCGCCAGAGGGGACAGTCGTGATTCACCCCTCCACTTT
abundance: .
v_gene: TRBV29-1
d_gene: TRBD1
j_gene: TRBJ1-6

CDR3aa: CASSLAGLAAYNEQFF
CDR3nt: TGTGCCAGCAGCTTAGCCGGACTAGCGGCTTACAATGAGCAGTTCTTC
abundance: .
v_gene: TRBV7-8
d_gene: TRBD2
j_gene: TRBJ2-1

CDR3aa: CASRLPGADEQYF
CDR3nt: TGTGCCAGCAGGTTACCCGGTGCGGATGAGCAGTACTTC
abundance: .
v_gene: TRBV28
d_gene: .
j_gene: TRBJ2-7

CDR3aa: CASSEGTGTPTSYEQYF
CDR3nt: TGTGCCAGCAGTGAAGGAACCGGGACACCTACCTCCTACGAGCAGTACTTC
abundance: once
v_gene: TRBV6-1
d_gene: .
j_gene: TRBJ2-7

CDR3aa: CASSQSATQSNQPQHF
CDR3nt: TGTGCCAGCAGCCAATCTGCGACACAGAGCAATCAGCCCCAGCATTTT
abundance: .
v_gene: TRBV16
d_gene: .
j_gene: TRBJ1-5

CDR3aa: CASSQVRNTEAFF
CDR3nt: TGTGCCAGCAGCCAAGTCCGGAACACTGAAGCTTTCTTT
abundance: .
v_gene: TRBV3-1/TRBV3-2
d_gene: .
j_gene: TRBJ1-1

CDR3aa: CASSPSSGVDYGYTF
CDR3nt: TGTGCCAGCTCACCGTCCTCAGGGGTGGACTATGGCTACACCTTC
abundance: .
v_gene: TRBV18
d_gene: .
j_gene: TRBJ1-2